A selection of T cell receptor beta chains follows, all from one sample in a study of a mutant IDH1 vaccine in newly diagnosed glioma. No cognate antigen is known for these TCRs. TCRdb keeps only in-frame clones here, not all; method: immunoSEQ multiplex PCR. The repertoire holds tens of thousands of clones, with around nine tenths as singletons. The starting material was PBMCs, obtained from a glioma patient whose treatment included an IDH1 peptide vaccine. The receptors here all came from a man aged 25 to 40 with glioma. Both conserved end residues are part of each CDR3. A D gene is named only where the DNA matches it firmly. Size is omitted from some rows. Given values are once, few, many or a class for expanded clones.

CDR3: CASSLGRSTDTQYF
DNA: TGTGCCAGCAGCTTGGGACGCAGCACAGATACGCAGTATTTT
J: TRBJ2-3
size: .
D: .
V: TRBV11-3

CDR3: CASSPGDSNQPQHF
DNA: TGCGCCAGCAGCCCCGGAGATAGCAATCAGCCCCAGCATTTT
J: TRBJ1-5
size: few
D: .
V: TRBV5-1

CDR3: CASSVEGTGEEKLFF
DNA: TGTGCCAGCAGCGTAGAAGGGACAGGGGAGGAAAAACTGTTTTTT
J: TRBJ1-4
size: .
D: TRBD1
V: TRBV9

CDR3: CASGTSGRAGEQYF
DNA: TGTGCCAGCGGGACTAGCGGGAGGGCAGGTGAGCAGTACTTC
J: TRBJ2-7
size: .
D: TRBD2
V: TRBV28

CDR3: CASSVEGSGANVLTF
DNA: TGTGCCAGCAGTGTTGAGGGGTCTGGGGCCAACGTCCTGACTTTC
J: TRBJ2-6
size: .
D: .
V: TRBV6-1

CDR3: CASSNPAKGHGRKLFF
DNA: TGTGCCAGCTCGAACCCCGCCAAGGGCCATGGGAGAAAACTGTTTTTT
J: TRBJ1-4
size: .
D: .
V: TRBV18

CDR3: CASRKPGSPYEQYF
DNA: TGCGCCAGCCGAAAGCCGGGATCTCCCTACGAGCAGTACTTC
J: TRBJ2-7
size: once
D: .
V: TRBV5-1

CDR3: CASSSLQGPYGYTF
DNA: TGTGCCAGCAGCTCCCTACAGGGGCCCTATGGCTACACCTTC
J: TRBJ1-2
size: .
D: TRBD1
V: TRBV6-1

CDR3: CASRTDGSGANVLTF
DNA: TGTGCCAGCAGGACGGACGGCTCCGGGGCCAACGTCCTGACTTTC
J: TRBJ2-6
size: .
D: .
V: TRBV5-4

CDR3: CASSRRDGGTDTQYF
DNA: TGCGCCAGCAGCCGGAGGGACGGGGGGACAGATACGCAGTATTTT
J: TRBJ2-3
size: once
D: TRBD2
V: TRBV4-3

CDR3: CASRVGGGYGYTF
DNA: TGTGCCAGCAGGGTAGGGGGTGGCTATGGCTACACCTTC
J: TRBJ1-2
size: .
D: .
V: TRBV6-5

CDR3: CAISESGTQQETQYF
DNA: TGTGCCATCAGTGAGTCGGGGACACAACAAGAGACCCAGTACTTC
J: TRBJ2-5
size: .
D: .
V: TRBV10-3

CDR3: CASSLRGAGLAEYNEQFF
DNA: TGCGCCAGCAGCCTCCGGGGGGCCGGCCTAGCGGAGTACAATGAGCAGTTCTTC
J: TRBJ2-1
size: .
D: .
V: TRBV5-1

CDR3: CASSLRGAYEQYF
DNA: TGTGCCAGCAGCCTGAGGGGGGCCTACGAGCAGTACTTC
J: TRBJ2-7
size: .
D: .
V: TRBV5-5

CDR3: CASSLWAGVDQPQHF
DNA: TGTGCCAGCAGTTTATGGGCAGGGGTGGATCAGCCCCAGCATTTT
J: TRBJ1-5
size: once
D: .
V: TRBV28

CDR3: CASGLDGELDEQYF
DNA: TGTGCCAGCGGCTTAGACGGAGAACTAGACGAGCAGTACTTC
J: TRBJ2-7
size: .
D: .
V: TRBV11-2

CDR3: CASSFRDRARSEAFF
DNA: TGTGCCAGCAGTTTCCGGGACAGGGCCCGATCGGAAGCTTTCTTT
J: TRBJ1-1
size: .
D: TRBD1
V: TRBV27

CDR3: CASSLRRNEKLFF
DNA: TGTGCCAGCAGCCTAAGACGGAATGAAAAACTGTTTTTT
J: TRBJ1-4
size: .
D: .
V: TRBV6-1

CDR3: CASSLVPSAYEQYF
DNA: TGCGCCAGCAGCTTGGTCCCTAGCGCCTACGAGCAGTACTTC
J: TRBJ2-7
size: once
D: .
V: TRBV5-1

CDR3: CAISESGGQPQHF
DNA: TGTGCCATCAGTGAGTCAGGAGGTCAGCCCCAGCATTTT
J: TRBJ1-5
size: .
D: .
V: TRBV10-3

CDR3: CASTLTPANYGYTF
DNA: TGTGCCAGCACCCTAACCCCTGCTAACTATGGCTACACCTTC
J: TRBJ1-2
size: .
D: .
V: TRBV2

CDR3: CASSRYRTSGDQETQYF
DNA: TGTGCCAGCAGCCGATACCGGACTAGCGGGGACCAAGAGACCCAGTACTTC
J: TRBJ2-5
size: .
D: TRBD2
V: TRBV7-9

CDR3: CASSQEGLYGYTF
DNA: TGCGCCAGCAGCCAAGAGGGACTCTATGGCTACACCTTC
J: TRBJ1-2
size: .
D: .
V: TRBV4-1

CDR3: CASSLVPDQETQYF
DNA: TGCGCCAGCAGCTTGGTACCGGACCAAGAGACCCAGTACTTC
J: TRBJ2-5
size: .
D: .
V: TRBV5-1

CDR3: CATRFMNTEAFF
DNA: TGTGCCACCAGATTTATGAACACTGAAGCTTTCTTT
J: TRBJ1-1
size: .
D: .
V: TRBV19

CDR3: CASSTRTSGSSTDTQYF
DNA: TGTGCCAGTAGTACTCGGACTAGCGGGAGTAGCACAGATACGCAGTATTTT
J: TRBJ2-3
size: .
D: TRBD2
V: TRBV19

CDR3: CASSVGLAGGPMVQETQYF
DNA: TGTGCCAGCAGCGTAGGACTAGCGGGGGGCCCTATGGTCCAAGAGACCCAGTACTTC
J: TRBJ2-5
size: .
D: TRBD2
V: TRBV9

CDR3: CASSVSGYGYTF
DNA: TGTGCCAGCAGCGTAAGTGGCTATGGCTACACCTTC
J: TRBJ1-2
size: .
D: .
V: TRBV9

CDR3: CASSYSSMNTEAFF
DNA: TGTGCCAGCAGTTACTCGTCCATGAACACTGAAGCTTTCTTT
J: TRBJ1-1
size: .
D: .
V: TRBV6-6

CDR3: CASSFSGGAGTDTQYF
DNA: TGTGCCAGCAGCTTCTCAGGGGGCGCTGGGACAGATACGCAGTATTTT
J: TRBJ2-3
size: .
D: TRBD1
V: TRBV7-2

CDR3: CASSLMLGQALPRTEAFF
DNA: TGTGCCAGCAGCTTAATGTTGGGACAGGCCCTGCCGAGGACTGAAGCTTTCTTT
J: TRBJ1-1
size: .
D: TRBD1
V: TRBV11-2

CDR3: CASSLGGLAERAQYF
DNA: TGTGCCAGCAGCTTAGGTGGCCTGGCGGAACGGGCCCAGTACTTC
J: TRBJ2-5
size: .
D: .
V: TRBV7-2

CDR3: CASSPQGGTIYF
DNA: TGCGCCAGCAGCCCCCAAGGAGGCACCATATATTTT
J: TRBJ1-3
size: .
D: .
V: TRBV5-1

CDR3: CASREGRYSNQPQHF
DNA: TGTGCCAGCAGGGAAGGAAGATATAGCAATCAGCCCCAGCATTTT
J: TRBJ1-5
size: .
D: .
V: TRBV2

CDR3: CASSKCAGGYGYTF
DNA: TGTGCCAGCAGCAAATGTGCAGGGGGGTATGGCTACACCTTC
J: TRBJ1-2
size: once
D: .
V: TRBV21-1

CDR3: CASRTGSYEQYF
DNA: TGTGCCAGCAGGACAGGTTCCTACGAGCAGTACTTC
J: TRBJ2-7
size: .
D: .
V: TRBV2

CDR3: CASSGRKGNYNEQFF
DNA: TGTGCCAGCAGCGGCAGAAAGGGCAACTACAATGAGCAGTTCTTC
J: TRBJ2-1
size: .
D: .
V: TRBV9

CDR3: CASSQEIYWSSGGYEQYF
DNA: TGTGCCAGCAGCCAAGAAATATATTGGTCCTCCGGCGGCTACGAGCAGTACTTC
J: TRBJ2-7
size: once
D: .
V: TRBV14

CDR3: CASSVALAGFPTGELFF
DNA: TGTGCCAGCAGCGTAGCACTAGCGGGGTTCCCCACCGGGGAGCTGTTTTTT
J: TRBJ2-2
size: .
D: TRBD2
V: TRBV9

CDR3: CAIRGTYEQYF
DNA: TGTGCCATCAGGGGTACCTACGAGCAGTACTTC
J: TRBJ2-7
size: .
D: .
V: TRBV7-9

CDR3: CASSSPGGKLFF
DNA: TGTGCCAGCAGTTCTCCAGGTGGAAAACTGTTTTTT
J: TRBJ1-4
size: .
D: .
V: TRBV28

CDR3: CASSFTGDTEAFF
DNA: TGTGCCAGCAGTTTTACAGGGGATACTGAAGCTTTCTTT
J: TRBJ1-1
size: .
D: TRBD1
V: TRBV7-9

CDR3: CASSVSGGAGNEQFF
DNA: TGTGCCAGCAGCGTTAGCGGGGGGGCGGGAAATGAGCAGTTCTTC
J: TRBJ2-1
size: .
D: TRBD2
V: TRBV9

CDR3: CASSPDRWRGAEEKLFF
DNA: TGTGCCAGTAGCCCCGATCGCTGGAGGGGGGCAGAGGAAAAACTGTTTTTT
J: TRBJ1-4
size: .
D: .
V: TRBV19